Below, one TCR beta chain is given with its context. Its matching antigen is unknown. These data come from a study of T cells in localized non-small cell lung cancer. Overall study findings and caveats: There was higher T cell clonality in uninvolved adjacent lung than in tumor, and it was highest there. Adjacent lung had a median about 55 of the 100 largest tumor clones. As only one tumor region underwent sequencing, heterogeneity remains possible. With higher T cell density in blood came longer overall survival.

Repertoires were generated with immunoSEQ multiplex PCR, while TCRdb's copy carries only in-frame clones and drops some. The data hold under 150,000 clones, with roughly 90% observed a single time. The V and J ends lost 10 bases and 2 bases respectively, with 8 bases between them. This CDR3 spans 12 amino acids. Looked up from germline, CDR1 is MDHEN and CDR2 is SYDVKM. Sequenced here: peripheral blood, sampled before any cancer treatment. V and J are TRBV28 and TRBJ2-2; no clear D gene. The sequence was collected from a female donor at least 60 years old with stage I lung adenocarcinoma. CDR3: CATTANTGELFF. Here the CDR3 DNA reads TGTGCCACCACGGCCAACACCGGGGAGCTGTTTTTT. The full variable domain, its missing parts supplied by reference TRBV28 and TRBJ2-2, is DVKVTQSSRYLVKRTGEKVFLECVQDMDHENMFWYRQDPGLGLRLIYFSYDVKMKEKGDIPEGYSVSREKKERFSLILESASTNQTSMYLCATTANTGELFFGEGSRLTVL.